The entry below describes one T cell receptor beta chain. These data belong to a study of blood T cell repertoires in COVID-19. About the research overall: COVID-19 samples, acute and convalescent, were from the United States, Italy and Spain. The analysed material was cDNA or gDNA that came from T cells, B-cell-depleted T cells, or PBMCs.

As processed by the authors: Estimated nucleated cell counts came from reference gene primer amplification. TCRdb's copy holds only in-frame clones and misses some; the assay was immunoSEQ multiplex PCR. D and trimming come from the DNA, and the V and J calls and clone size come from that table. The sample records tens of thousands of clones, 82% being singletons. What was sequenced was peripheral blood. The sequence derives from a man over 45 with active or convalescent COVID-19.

CDR3 coding DNA: TGCGCCAGCACCCAGGGCGGACAGGGCCAATGGGAGACCCAGTACTTC. Its translation: CASTQGGQGQWETQYF. The chain combines TRBV5-1 with TRBJ2-5; 8 bases match TRBD1. The germline V gene has CDR1 SGHRS and CDR2 YFSETQ. V dropped 6 bases and J dropped 5; count of bases not matched to a gene: 15. This CDR3 spans 16 amino acids.